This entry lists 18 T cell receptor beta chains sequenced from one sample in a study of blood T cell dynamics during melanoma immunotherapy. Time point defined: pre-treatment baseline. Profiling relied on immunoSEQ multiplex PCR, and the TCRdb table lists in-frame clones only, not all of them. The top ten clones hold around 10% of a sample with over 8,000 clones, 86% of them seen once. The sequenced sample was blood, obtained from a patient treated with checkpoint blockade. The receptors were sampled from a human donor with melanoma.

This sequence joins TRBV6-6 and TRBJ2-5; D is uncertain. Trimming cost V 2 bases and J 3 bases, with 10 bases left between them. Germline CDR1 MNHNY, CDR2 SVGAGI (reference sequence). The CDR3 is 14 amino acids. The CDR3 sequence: CASSYGQPKETQYF. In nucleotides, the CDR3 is TGTGCCAGCAGTTACGGGCAACCCAAAGAGACCCAGTACTTC.

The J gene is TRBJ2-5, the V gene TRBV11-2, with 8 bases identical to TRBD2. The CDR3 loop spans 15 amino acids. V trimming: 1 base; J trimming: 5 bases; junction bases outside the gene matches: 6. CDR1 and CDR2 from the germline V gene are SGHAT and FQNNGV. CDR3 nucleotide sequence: TGTGCCAGCAGCTTAGGGGAGCGGGGGACGGAGACCCAGTACTTC. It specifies CASSLGERGTETQYF.

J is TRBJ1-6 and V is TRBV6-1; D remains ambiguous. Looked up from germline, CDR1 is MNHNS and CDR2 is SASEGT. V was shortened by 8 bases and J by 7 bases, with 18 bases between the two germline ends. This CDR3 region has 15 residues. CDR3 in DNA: TGTGCCAGCCACCCTGACGGGTATTCAAATTCACCCCTCCACTTT. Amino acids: CASHPDGYSNSPLHF.

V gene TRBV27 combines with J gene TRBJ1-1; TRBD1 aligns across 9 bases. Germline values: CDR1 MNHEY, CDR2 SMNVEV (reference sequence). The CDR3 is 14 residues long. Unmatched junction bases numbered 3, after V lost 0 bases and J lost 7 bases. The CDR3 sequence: CASSLSTGGVEAFF. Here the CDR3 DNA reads TGTGCCAGCAGTTTATCGACAGGGGGTGTTGAAGCTTTCTTT.

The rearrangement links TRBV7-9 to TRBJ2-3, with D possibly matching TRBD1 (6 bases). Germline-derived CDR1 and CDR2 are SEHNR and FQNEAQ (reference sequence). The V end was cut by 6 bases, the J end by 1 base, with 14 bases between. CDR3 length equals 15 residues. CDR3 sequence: CASSWSRGGTDTQYF. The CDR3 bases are TGTGCCAGCAGTTGGAGCAGGGGTGGCACAGATACGCAGTATTTT.

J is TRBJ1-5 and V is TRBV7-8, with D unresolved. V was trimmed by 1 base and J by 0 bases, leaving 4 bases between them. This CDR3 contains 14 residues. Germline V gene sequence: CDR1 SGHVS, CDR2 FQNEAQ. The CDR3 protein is CASSLEGSNQPQHF. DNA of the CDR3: TGTGCCAGCAGCTTAGAAGGTAGCAATCAGCCCCAGCATTTT.

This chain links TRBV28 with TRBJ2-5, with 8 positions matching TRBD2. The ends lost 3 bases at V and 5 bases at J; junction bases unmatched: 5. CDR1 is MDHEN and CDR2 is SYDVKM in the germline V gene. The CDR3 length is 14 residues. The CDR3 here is CASSFRRGDETQYF. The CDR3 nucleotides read TGTGCCAGCAGTTTTAGGCGGGGGGATGAGACCCAGTACTTC.

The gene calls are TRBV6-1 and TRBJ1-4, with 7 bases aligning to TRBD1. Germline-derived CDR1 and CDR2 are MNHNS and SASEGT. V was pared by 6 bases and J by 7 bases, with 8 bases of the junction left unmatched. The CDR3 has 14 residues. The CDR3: CASRGTDLSEKLFF. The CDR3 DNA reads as TGTGCCAGCAGAGGGACAGATTTATCTGAAAAACTGTTTTTT.

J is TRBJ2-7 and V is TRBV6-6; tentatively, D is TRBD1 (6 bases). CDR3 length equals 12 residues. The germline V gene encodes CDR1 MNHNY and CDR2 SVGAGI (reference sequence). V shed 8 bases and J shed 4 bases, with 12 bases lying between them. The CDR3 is CASQDSVYEQYF. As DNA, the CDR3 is TGTGCCAGCCAGGACAGCGTTTACGAGCAGTACTTC.

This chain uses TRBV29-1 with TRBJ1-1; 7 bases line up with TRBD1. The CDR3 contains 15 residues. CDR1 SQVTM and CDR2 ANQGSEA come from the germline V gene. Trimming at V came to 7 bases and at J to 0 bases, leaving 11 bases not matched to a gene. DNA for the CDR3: TGCAGCGCCAGAGGGGACAGCATAATGAACACTGAAGCTTTCTTT. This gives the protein CSARGDSIMNTEAFF.

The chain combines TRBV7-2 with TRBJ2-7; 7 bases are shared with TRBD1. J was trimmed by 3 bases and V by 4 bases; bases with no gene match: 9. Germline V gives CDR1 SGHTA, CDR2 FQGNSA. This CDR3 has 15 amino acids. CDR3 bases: TGTGCCAGCAGCTCTTCCGGGACAGAGAACTACGAGCAGTACTTC. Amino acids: CASSSSGTENYEQYF.

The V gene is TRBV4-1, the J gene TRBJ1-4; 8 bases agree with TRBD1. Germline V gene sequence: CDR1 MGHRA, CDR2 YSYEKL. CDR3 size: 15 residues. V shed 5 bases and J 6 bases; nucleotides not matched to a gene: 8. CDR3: CASSIPGTGDEKLFF. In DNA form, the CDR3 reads TGCGCCAGCAGCATCCCCGGGACAGGAGATGAAAAACTGTTTTTT.

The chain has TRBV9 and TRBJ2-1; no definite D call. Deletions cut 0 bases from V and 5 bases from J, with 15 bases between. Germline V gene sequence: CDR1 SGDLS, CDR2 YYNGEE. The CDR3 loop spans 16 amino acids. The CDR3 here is CASSVDWRKDHNEQFF. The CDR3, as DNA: TGTGCCAGCAGCGTAGATTGGCGCAAGGACCACAATGAGCAGTTCTTC.

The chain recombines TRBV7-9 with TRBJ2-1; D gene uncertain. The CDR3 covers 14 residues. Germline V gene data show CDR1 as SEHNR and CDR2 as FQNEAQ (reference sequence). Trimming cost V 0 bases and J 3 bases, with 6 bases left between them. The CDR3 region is CASSLALGYNEQFF. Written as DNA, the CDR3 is TGTGCCAGCAGCTTAGCGCTTGGCTACAATGAGCAGTTCTTC.

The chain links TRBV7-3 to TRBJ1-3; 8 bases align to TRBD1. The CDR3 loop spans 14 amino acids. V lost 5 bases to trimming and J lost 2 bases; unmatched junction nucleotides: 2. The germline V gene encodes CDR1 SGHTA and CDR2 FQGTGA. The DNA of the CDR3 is TGTGCCAGCAGCCCGACAGGGGCTGGAAACACCATATATTTT. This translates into CASSPTGAGNTIYF.

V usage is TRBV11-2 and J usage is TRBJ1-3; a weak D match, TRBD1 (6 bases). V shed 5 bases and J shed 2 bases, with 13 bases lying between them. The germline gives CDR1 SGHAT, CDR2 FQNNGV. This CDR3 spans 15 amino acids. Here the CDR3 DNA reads TGTGCCAGCAGCCGCTGGGGGGCGGCTGGAAACACCATATATTTT. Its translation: CASSRWGAAGNTIYF.

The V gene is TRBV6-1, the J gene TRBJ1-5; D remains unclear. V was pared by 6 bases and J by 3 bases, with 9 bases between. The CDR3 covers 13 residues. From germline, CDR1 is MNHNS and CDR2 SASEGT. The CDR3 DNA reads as TGTGCCAGCAGCGCAGAGATCAATCAGCCCCAGCATTTT. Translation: CASSAEINQPQHF.

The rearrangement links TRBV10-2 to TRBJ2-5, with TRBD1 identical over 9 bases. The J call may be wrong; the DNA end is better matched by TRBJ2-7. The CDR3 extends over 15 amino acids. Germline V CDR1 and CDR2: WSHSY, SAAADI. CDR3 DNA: TGCGCCAGCATACAGGGGGCGCTATCGCCCGGCGAGCAGTACTTC. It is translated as CASIQGALSPGEQYF.